Presented here are 25 T cell receptor beta chains from one specimen sequenced in a study of blood T cell repertoires in COVID-19. Libraries were prepared by immunoSEQ multiplex PCR; TCRdb keeps only in-frame clonotypes and omits some of them. The sample contains 470,000 or so clones, around 85% of which appear only once. What was sequenced was peripheral blood. These receptor sequences come from a human donor in a cohort sampled during active COVID-19.

The J gene is TRBJ2-3, the V gene TRBV18; a weak D match, TRBD1 (6 bases). V lost 2 bases and J lost 1, with 13 bases in between. CDR1 is KGHSH and CDR2 is LQKENI in the germline V gene. This CDR3 has 16 residues. The CDR3: CASSPVSTGRTDTQYF. In DNA form, the CDR3 reads TGTGCCAGCTCACCAGTCTCAACAGGGCGCACAGATACGCAGTATTTT.

The V and J genes are TRBV14 and TRBJ2-5; 10 bases are shared with TRBD1. Germline V gene sequence: CDR1 SGHDN, CDR2 FVKESK. This CDR3 region has 17 residues. The ends lost 4 bases at V and 5 bases at J; junction bases unmatched: 13. CDR3 in amino acids: CASSPLRQGAGVETQYF. The DNA for the CDR3 is TGTGCCAGCAGCCCGCTCCGACAGGGGGCGGGCGTGGAGACCCAGTACTTC.

This clone was found once. V and J are TRBV9 and TRBJ2-4; TRBD2 might be the D (5 bases). Germline V gene data show CDR1 as SGDLS and CDR2 as YYNGEE. The CDR3 contains 14 residues. V was cut by 6 bases and J by 1 base, with 11 bases left in between. CDR3 loop: CASTVSGAKNIQYF. The CDR3, as DNA: TGTGCCAGCACCGTCTCGGGGGCCAAAAACATTCAGTACTTC.

The V call is TRBV3-1 (or the pseudogene TRBV3-2), the J call TRBJ2-7; D gene ambiguous. Per the germline V gene, CDR1 is LGHDT and CDR2 is YNNKEL (reference sequence). This CDR3 has 15 residues. Trimming removed 2 bases at V and 7 bases at J, with 18 bases between. The CDR3 DNA reads as TGTGCCAGCAGCCAATCAGGATTACTCACCCAGGAGCAGTACTTC. As protein: CASSQSGLLTQEQYF.

A single count supports this clone. The chain links TRBV6-5 to TRBJ2-1; D is perhaps TRBD2 (5 bases). Trimming pared 7 bases from V and 6 bases from J, leaving 13 bases between. In germline, CDR1 is MNHEY, CDR2 SVGAGI. This CDR3 has 13 amino acids. This chain's CDR3 is CASKGRYSNEQFF. Written as DNA, the CDR3 is TGTGCCAGCAAAGGGAGATACAGCAATGAGCAGTTCTTC.

The chain is built from TRBV4-3 and TRBJ2-3; D is undetermined. Trimming removed 0 bases from V and 0 bases from J, with 10 bases in between. CDR1 and CDR2 (germline): LGHNA, YSLEER. This CDR3 region has 16 residues. This CDR3 is CASSQETPTSTDTQYF. CDR3 in DNA: TGCGCCAGCAGCCAAGAGACTCCAACTAGCACAGATACGCAGTATTTT.

The gene calls are TRBV5-1 and TRBJ1-1; D might be TRBD1 (6 bases). CDR1 and CDR2 from the germline V gene are SGHRS and YFSETQ. V lost 5 bases, J lost 4 bases, and 15 bases lay in between. The CDR3 contains 14 residues. This chain's CDR3 is CASSIQGDSTEAFF. The CDR3 DNA reads TGCGCCAGCAGTATACAGGGTGATAGCACTGAAGCTTTCTTT. Using reference TRBV5-1 and TRBJ1-1 for the parts outside the CDR3, the full variable domain is KAGVTQTPRYLIKTRGQQVTLSCSPISGHRSVSWYQQTPGQGLQFLFEYFSETQRNKGNFPGRFSGRQFSNSRSEMNVSTLELGDSALYLCASSIQGDSTEAFFGQGTRLTVV.

The CDR3 DNA reads as TGTGCCAGCAGCCGAGCGCTAGCGGGAGGGCACGGGGAGCTGTTTTTT. It codes for CASSRALAGGHGELFF. The chain links TRBV9 to TRBJ2-2; TRBD2 aligns across 12 bases. With 4 bases clipped from V and 7 bases from J, the junction kept 8 bases outside the gene matches. Germline loops: CDR1 SGDLS, CDR2 YYNGEE. The CDR3 is 16 residues long.

This clone was seen once. The chain links TRBV6-1 to TRBJ1-5; tentatively, D is TRBD1 (5 bases). Germline-derived CDR1 and CDR2 are MNHNS and SASEGT. There are 16 residues in the CDR3. The V gene lost 3 bases and the J gene lost 1 base, with 13 bases spanning the gap. Written as DNA, the CDR3 is TGTGCCAGCAGTGACGGGGGGTCAGGGAGCAATCAGCCCCAGCATTTT. Its protein is CASSDGGSGSNQPQHF.

The chain employs TRBV30 and TRBJ2-4; a possible D gene is TRBD1 (6 bases). The ends were cut back, 2 bases at V and 4 bases at J, with 12 bases in the middle. The CDR3 contains 14 residues. The germline gives CDR1 GTSNPN, CDR2 SVGIG (reference sequence). The CDR3 DNA is TGTGCCTGGAGTTTTCGGGACACAAAAAACATTCAGTACTTC. This sequence encodes CAWSFRDTKNIQYF.

The V call is TRBV21-1, the J call TRBJ1-1. TRBV21-1 is a pseudogene locus. This CDR3 has 11 amino acids. CDR3 in DNA: TGTGCCAGCAGCGGAGACACTGAAGCTTTCTTT. It translates to CASSGDTEAFF.

The chain carries TRBV19 and TRBJ2-7, with D possibly matching TRBD2 (6 bases). CDR1 LNHDA and CDR2 SQIVND come from the germline V gene (reference sequence). The CDR3 has 14 amino acids. V dropped 6 bases and J dropped 5 bases, with 17 bases sitting between them. CDR3 protein: CASSPVGGIHEQYF. The CDR3 nucleotides are TGTGCCAGTAGCCCCGTTGGGGGGATCCACGAGCAGTACTTC.

This chain connects TRBV27 to TRBJ1-5, with D unclear. With 3 bases removed from V and 6 bases from J, the gap between germline ends came to 12 bases. The CDR3 spans 14 residues. Germline CDR1 is MNHEY and CDR2 is SMNVEV (reference sequence). The DNA of the CDR3 is TGTGCCAGCAGTTTGAAATGGTCGGGTCAGCCCCAGCATTTT. It codes for CASSLKWSGQPQHF.

The V and J genes are TRBV10-3 and TRBJ1-1; 8 positions match TRBD1. Germline CDR1 and CDR2: ENHRY and SYGVKD. V lost 4 bases, J lost 1 base, and 11 bases stayed unmatched. The CDR3 sequence is 17 residues long. CDR3 DNA: TGTGCCATCAGTGCCTCATTTTCCGGGACAGGGAACACTGAAGCTTTCTTT. Its translation is CAISASFSGTGNTEAFF.

The J gene is TRBJ1-3, the V gene TRBV21-1; the DNA was not used to check the table's D call, TRBD1. TRBV21-1 is tagged as a pseudogene. The CDR3 is 17 residues long. CDR3 nucleotides: TGTGCCAGCAGCACTATCAATGTCCGGGACAGGGAAAACACCATATATTTT. This codes for CASSTINVRDRENTIYF.

This clone was found a few times. The chain is built from TRBV28 and TRBJ1-2; 11 bases agree with TRBD1. V was clipped by 4 bases and J by 6 bases; unmatched bases: 7. This CDR3 is built from 15 residues. Germline V gives CDR1 MDHEN, CDR2 SYDVKM. CDR3 sequence reads: CASSYGTGGRNGYTF. The CDR3 DNA sequence: TGTGCCAGCAGTTATGGGACAGGGGGTAGGAATGGCTACACCTTC.

The chain employs TRBV28 and TRBJ2-3; D remains unclear. Germline CDR1 MDHEN, CDR2 SYDVKM. The CDR3 consists of 13 residues. V was pared by 2 bases and J by 4 bases, with 7 bases between. This CDR3 reads CASSLQASDTQYF. CDR3 sequence (DNA): TGTGCCAGCAGTTTACAGGCCTCAGATACGCAGTATTTT.

The chain couples TRBV7-8 to TRBJ2-7; D is unresolved. Germline V lookup: CDR1 SGHVS, CDR2 FQNEAQ. V was shortened by 5 bases and J by 2 bases, with 7 bases between the two germline ends. There are 12 residues in the CDR3. As DNA, the CDR3 is TGTGCCAGCAGCCTTCCAACCTACGAGCAGTACTTC. It codes for CASSLPTYEQYF.

V gene TRBV3-1 (or the pseudogene TRBV3-2) combines with J gene TRBJ2-2; the D is unclear. Germline V gene lookup returns CDR1 LGHDT and CDR2 YNNKEL (reference sequence). This CDR3 spans 16 amino acids. Deletions cut 4 bases from V and 2 bases from J, with 14 bases between. CDR3 nucleotide sequence: TGTGCCAGCAGCCGTCGAGCAAATGATAACACCGGGGAGCTGTTTTTT. It is translated as CASSRRANDNTGELFF.

The chain joins TRBV19 to TRBJ1-1; D is possibly TRBD1 (6 bases). Trimming pared 5 bases from V and 0 bases from J, leaving 16 bases between. Germline V gives CDR1 LNHDA, CDR2 SQIVND (reference sequence). The CDR3 runs 16 residues. This CDR3 is CASSSRTVAMNTEAFF. In nucleotides, the CDR3 is TGTGCCAGTAGTTCAAGGACAGTAGCCATGAACACTGAAGCTTTCTTT.

The DNA for the CDR3 is TGTGCCAGCAGTCCGGACAGGGAGAATGGCTACACCTTC. It encodes CASSPDRENGYTF. This rearrangement joins TRBV2 to TRBJ1-2, with TRBD1 matching 8 bases. The CDR3 loop spans 13 amino acids. Germline V gives CDR1 SNHLY, CDR2 FYNNEI. Trimming took 5 bases from V and 6 from J; bases not matched to a gene: 5.

The rearrangement joins TRBV30 to TRBJ1-3; weak D call: TRBD1 (6 bases). The CDR3 sequence is 15 residues long. V was shortened by 2 bases and J by 4 bases, with 15 bases between the two germline ends. Germline V gene sequence: CDR1 GTSNPN, CDR2 SVGIG (reference sequence). The CDR3 here is CAWSHQGLGGNTIYF. CDR3 DNA: TGTGCCTGGAGTCATCAGGGGCTGGGGGGAAACACCATATATTTT.

The chain carries TRBV25-1 and TRBJ2-1; 10 nucleotides agree with TRBD1. The V gene's germline CDR1 is MGHDK and CDR2 SYGVNS. The CDR3 runs 16 residues. Trimming removed 3 bases from V and 6 bases from J; junction bases left unmatched: 8. CDR3 residues: CASSDHGTGVRNEQFF. CDR3 coding DNA: TGTGCCAGCAGTGACCACGGGACAGGGGTCCGCAATGAGCAGTTCTTC.

The chain links TRBV11-3 to TRBJ2-7; TRBD2 aligns across 10 bases. Germline V lookup: CDR1 SGHNT, CDR2 YENEEA. The CDR3 runs to 14 residues. Germline trimming cut 5 bases from V and 1 base from J; bases unmatched to any gene: 2. The CDR3 here is CASSSGGASYEQYF. The CDR3 region has the DNA TGTGCCAGCAGCAGCGGGGGGGCGTCCTACGAGCAGTACTTC.

This chain connects TRBV2 to TRBJ2-2; D perhaps matches TRBD2 (5 bases). Trimming took off 8 bases at V and 7 bases at J, with 14 bases between the two ends. This CDR3 has 13 residues. Germline lookup yields CDR1 SNHLY and CDR2 FYNNEI. CDR3 coding DNA: TGTGCCAGCGGCGGGCTTCGCCTCGGGGAGCTGTTTTTT. Translation gives CASGGLRLGELFF.